This TCR beta chain was observed in a study of response to subunit inactivated influenza vaccine. TCRdb re-called the RT-PCR reads with MiXCR, one entry per CDR3 protein. The data contain roughly 620,000 distinct CDR3 sequences, 11% of them singletons. Trimming removed 6 bases from V and 3 bases from J, with 18 bases in between. CDR3 length equals 15 residues. The sample also formed part of further work on T cells expressing NK-cell markers. This second study notes: Researchers built TCR beta cDNA using 5'RACE template switching with UMIs. CD3+CD56+NKG2C+, CD3+CD56+NKG2C- and CD3+CD56-NKG2C+ T cells, once sorted, supplied the TCR beta repertoires. Sequencing covered eight donors, seven HCMV-seropositive and one seronegative. Restricting sorting to alpha-beta TCR T cells was achieved in several experiments by an anti-gamma-delta TCR antibody.

V usage is TRBV12-3 or TRBV12-4 and J usage is TRBJ2-7, with D perhaps matching TRBD1 (5 bases). The clonotype comes from a man aged 50 or older who received an inactivated influenza vaccine. This sample comprised PBMCs from blood, obtained on the day of vaccination. In nucleotides, the CDR3 is TGTGCCAGCAGCCCACGACAGACTCGAGACTACGAGCAGTACTTC. Its protein product is CASSPRQTRDYEQYF.